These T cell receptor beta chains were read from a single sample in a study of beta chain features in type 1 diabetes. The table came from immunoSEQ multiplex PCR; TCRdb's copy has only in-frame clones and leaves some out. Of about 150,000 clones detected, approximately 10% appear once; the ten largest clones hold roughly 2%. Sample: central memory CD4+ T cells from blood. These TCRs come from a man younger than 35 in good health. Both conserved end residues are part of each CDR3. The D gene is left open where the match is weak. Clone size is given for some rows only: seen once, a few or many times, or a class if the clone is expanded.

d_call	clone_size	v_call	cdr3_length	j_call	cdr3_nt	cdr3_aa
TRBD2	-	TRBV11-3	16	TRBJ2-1	TGTGCCAGCAGCGGGGGACTAGCGGGAGGTTACAATGAGCAGTTCTTC	CASSGGLAGGYNEQFF
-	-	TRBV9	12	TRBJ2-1	TGTGCCAGCAGCCGCCCTCCCGATGAGCAGTTCTTC	CASSRPPDEQFF
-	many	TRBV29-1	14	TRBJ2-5	TGCAGCGTTGACGGTGTCCGGATTAAAGAGACCCAGTACTTC	CSVDGVRIKETQYF
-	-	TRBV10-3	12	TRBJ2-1	TGTGCCATAGCAAGGGTGGGCAATGAGCAGTTCTTC	CAIARVGNEQFF
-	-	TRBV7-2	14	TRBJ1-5	TGTGCCAGCAGCTTCCAGGGGTTGGGTCAGCCCCAGCATTTT	CASSFQGLGQPQHF
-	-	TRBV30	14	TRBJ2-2	TGTGCCTGGAGTTCGGAAATTAGGACCGGGGAGCTGTTTTTT	CAWSSEIRTGELFF
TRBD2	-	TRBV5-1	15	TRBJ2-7	TGCGCCAGCAGCTCCGGAGCGGGAGGCGCGTACGAGCAGTACTTC	CASSSGAGGAYEQYF
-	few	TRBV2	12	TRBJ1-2	TGTGCCAGCAGAGTACAGGGCCATGGCTACACCTTC	CASRVQGHGYTF
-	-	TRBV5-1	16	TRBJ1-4	TGCGCCAGCAGCTTGGGGCGAGGGGACCGGGAGGAAAAACTGTTTTTT	CASSLGRGDREEKLFF
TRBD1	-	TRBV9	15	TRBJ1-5	TGTGCCAGCAGCGTAGGGACAGGGAACAATCAGCCCCAGCATTTT	CASSVGTGNNQPQHF
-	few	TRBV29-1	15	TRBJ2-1	TGCAGCGCCACCGTCCCCAGGGCCACCAACAATGAGCAGTTCTTC	CSATVPRATNNEQFF
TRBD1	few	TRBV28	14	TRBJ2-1	TGTGCCAGCAGCAAGGGACAGACCTACAATGAGCAGTTCTTC	CASSKGQTYNEQFF
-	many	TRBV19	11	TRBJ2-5	TGTGCCAGTAGTCTACGAGAGACCCAGTACTTC	CASSLRETQYF
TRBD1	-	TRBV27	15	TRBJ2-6	TGTGCCACGGGACAGGGGGGCTCTGGGGCCAACGTCCTGACTTTC	CATGQGGSGANVLTF
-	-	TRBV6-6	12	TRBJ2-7	TGTGCCATCAGTCTCAACAGGGACGAGCAGTACTTC	CAISLNRDEQYF
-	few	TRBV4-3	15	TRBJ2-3	TGCGCCAGCAGCCGTGGAGGCGGAAGCACAGATACGCAGTATTTT	CASSRGGGSTDTQYF
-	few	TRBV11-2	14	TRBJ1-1	TGTGCCAGCAGCTTAAGGGTCCCCCCCACTGAAGCTTTCTTT	CASSLRVPPTEAFF
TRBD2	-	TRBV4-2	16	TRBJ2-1	TGTGCCAGCAGCCCTAGTAGCGGGAGGGCCATAAATGAGCAGTTCTTC	CASSPSSGRAINEQFF
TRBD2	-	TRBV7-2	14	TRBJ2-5	TGTGCCAGCAGCCTGCGACTAGCGGGAGAGACCCAGTACTTC	CASSLRLAGETQYF